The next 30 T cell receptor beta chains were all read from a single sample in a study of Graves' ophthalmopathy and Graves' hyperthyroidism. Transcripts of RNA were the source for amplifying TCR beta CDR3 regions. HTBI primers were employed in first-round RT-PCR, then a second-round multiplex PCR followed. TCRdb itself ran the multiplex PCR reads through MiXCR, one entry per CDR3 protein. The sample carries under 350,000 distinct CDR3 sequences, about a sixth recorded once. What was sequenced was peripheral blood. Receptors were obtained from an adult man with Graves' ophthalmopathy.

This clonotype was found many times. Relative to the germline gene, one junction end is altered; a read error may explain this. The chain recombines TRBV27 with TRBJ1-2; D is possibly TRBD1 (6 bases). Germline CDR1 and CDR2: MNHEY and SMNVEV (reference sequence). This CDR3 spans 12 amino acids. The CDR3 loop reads CASTTQGYDYTF. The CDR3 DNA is TGTGCCAGCACTACGCAGGGGTATGACTACACCTTC.

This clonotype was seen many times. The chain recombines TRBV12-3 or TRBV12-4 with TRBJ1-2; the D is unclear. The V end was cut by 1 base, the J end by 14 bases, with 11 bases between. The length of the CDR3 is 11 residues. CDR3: CASSLEAARTF. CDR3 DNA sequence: TGTGCCAGCAGTTTAGAGGCTGCGCGAACCTTC.

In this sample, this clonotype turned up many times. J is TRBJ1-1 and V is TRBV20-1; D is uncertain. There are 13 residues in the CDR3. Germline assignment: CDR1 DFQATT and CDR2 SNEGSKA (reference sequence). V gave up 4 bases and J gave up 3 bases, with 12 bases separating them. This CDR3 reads CSAKGMWDTEAFF. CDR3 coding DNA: TGCAGTGCTAAGGGTATGTGGGACACTGAAGCTTTCTTT.

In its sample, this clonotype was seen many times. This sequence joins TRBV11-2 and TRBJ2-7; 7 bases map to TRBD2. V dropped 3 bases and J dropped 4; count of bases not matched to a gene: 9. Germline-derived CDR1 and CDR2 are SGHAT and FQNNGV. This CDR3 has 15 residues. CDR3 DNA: TGTGCCAGCAGCTTTATAGCGGGCCGTCGGTACGAGCAGTACTTC. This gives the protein CASSFIAGRRYEQYF. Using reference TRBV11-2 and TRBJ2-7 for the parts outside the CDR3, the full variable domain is EAGVAQSPRYKIIEKRQSVAFWCNPISGHATLYWYQQILGQGPKLLIQFQNNGVVDDSQLPKDRFSAERLKGVDSTLKIQPAKLEDSAVYLCASSFIAGRRYEQYFGPGTRLTVT.

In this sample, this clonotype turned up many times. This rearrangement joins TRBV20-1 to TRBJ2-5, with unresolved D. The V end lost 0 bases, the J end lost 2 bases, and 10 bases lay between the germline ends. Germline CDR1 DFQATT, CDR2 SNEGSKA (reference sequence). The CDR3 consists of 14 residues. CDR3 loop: CSARDSREQETQYF. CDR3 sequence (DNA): TGCAGTGCTAGAGATTCAAGGGAACAAGAGACCCAGTACTTC.

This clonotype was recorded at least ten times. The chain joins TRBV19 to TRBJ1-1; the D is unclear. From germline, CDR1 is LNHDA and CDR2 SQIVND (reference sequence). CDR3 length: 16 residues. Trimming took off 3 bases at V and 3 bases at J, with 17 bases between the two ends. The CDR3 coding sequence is TGTGCCAGTAGTATTGAAGTTTCGGGGTTCGACACTGAAGCTTTCTTT. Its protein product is CASSIEVSGFDTEAFF.

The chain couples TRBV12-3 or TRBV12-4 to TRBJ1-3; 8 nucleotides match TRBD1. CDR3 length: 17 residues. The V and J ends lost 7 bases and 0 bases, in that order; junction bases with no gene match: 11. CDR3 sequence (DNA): TGTGCCAGCACCACGACAGGGGTCGAGAGCTCTGGAAACACCATATATTTT. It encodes CASTTTGVESSGNTIYF.

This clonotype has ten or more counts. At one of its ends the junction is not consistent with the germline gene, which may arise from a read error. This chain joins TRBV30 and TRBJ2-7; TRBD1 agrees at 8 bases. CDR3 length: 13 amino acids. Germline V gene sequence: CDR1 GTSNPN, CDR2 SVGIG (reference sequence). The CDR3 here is CAWSVGQGPRSRF. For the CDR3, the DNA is TGTGCCTGGAGTGTAGGACAGGGCCCCCGGTCCCGCTTC.

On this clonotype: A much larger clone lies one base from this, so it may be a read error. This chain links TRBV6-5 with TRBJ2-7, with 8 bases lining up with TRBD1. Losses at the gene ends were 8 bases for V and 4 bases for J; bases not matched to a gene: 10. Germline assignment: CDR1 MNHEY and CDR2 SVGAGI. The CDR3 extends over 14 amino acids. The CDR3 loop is CASGSPDRAYEQYF. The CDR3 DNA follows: TGTGCCAGCGGTTCCCCGGACAGGGCATACGAGCAGTACTTC.

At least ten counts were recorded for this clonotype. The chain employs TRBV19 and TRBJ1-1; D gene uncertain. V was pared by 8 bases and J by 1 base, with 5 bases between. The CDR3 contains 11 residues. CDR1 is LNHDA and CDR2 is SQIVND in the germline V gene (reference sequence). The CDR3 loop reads CASCANTEAFF. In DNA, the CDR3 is TGTGCCAGTTGCGCGAACACTGAAGCTTTCTTT.

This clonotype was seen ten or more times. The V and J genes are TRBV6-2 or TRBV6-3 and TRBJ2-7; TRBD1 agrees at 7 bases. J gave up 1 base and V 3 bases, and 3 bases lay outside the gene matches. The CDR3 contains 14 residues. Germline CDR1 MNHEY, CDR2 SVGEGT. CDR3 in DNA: TGTGCCAGCAGTTATCGGACAGGATCCTACGAGCAGTACTTC. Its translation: CASSYRTGSYEQYF.

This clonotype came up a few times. The CDR3 DNA is TGTGCCAGCAGTTACTATCCGGGACAGACCAACTATGGCTACACCTTC. It is translated as CASSYYPGQTNYGYTF. The V gene is TRBV6-5, the J gene TRBJ1-2; TRBD1 agrees at 7 bases. In germline, CDR1 is MNHEY, CDR2 SVGAGI. This CDR3 spans 16 amino acids. J gave up 2 bases and V 1 base, and 7 bases lay outside the gene matches.

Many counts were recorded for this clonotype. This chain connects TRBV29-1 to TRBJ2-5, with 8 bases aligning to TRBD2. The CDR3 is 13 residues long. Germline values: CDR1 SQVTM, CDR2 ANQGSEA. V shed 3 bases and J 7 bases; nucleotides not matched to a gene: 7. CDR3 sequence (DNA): TGCAGCGTTGACCTTAGGAGCGGGGGGACCCAGTACTTC. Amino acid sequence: CSVDLRSGGTQYF.

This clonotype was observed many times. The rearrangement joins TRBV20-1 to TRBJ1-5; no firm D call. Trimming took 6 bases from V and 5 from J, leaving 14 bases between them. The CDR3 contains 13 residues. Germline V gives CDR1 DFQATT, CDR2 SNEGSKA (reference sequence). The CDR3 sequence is CSAPMGFHQPQHF. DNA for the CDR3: TGCAGTGCCCCGATGGGGTTTCATCAGCCCCAGCATTTT.

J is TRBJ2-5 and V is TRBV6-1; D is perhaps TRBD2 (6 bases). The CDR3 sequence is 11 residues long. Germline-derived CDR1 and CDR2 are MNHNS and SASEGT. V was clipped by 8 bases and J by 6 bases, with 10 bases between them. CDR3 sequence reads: CASVRDKTQYF. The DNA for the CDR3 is TGTGCCAGCGTGCGGGATAAGACCCAGTACTTC.

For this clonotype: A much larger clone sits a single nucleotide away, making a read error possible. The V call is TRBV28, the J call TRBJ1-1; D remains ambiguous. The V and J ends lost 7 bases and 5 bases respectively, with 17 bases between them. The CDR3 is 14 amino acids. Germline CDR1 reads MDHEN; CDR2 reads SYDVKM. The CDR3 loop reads CASTSPTWWTEAFF. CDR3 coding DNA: TGTGCCAGCACCAGCCCGACGTGGTGGACTGAAGCTTTCTTT.

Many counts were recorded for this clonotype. The CDR3 DNA sequence: TGCGCCAGCAGCTTGGGCCTCCGGGACAGGGTTAGGATGAACACTGAAGCTTTCTTT. This translates into CASSLGLRDRVRMNTEAFF. The chain carries TRBV5-1 and TRBJ1-1; the match to TRBD1 covers 9 bases. The CDR3 contains 19 residues. V shed 0 bases and J 0 bases; nucleotides not matched to a gene: 12. CDR1 is SGHRS, CDR2 YFSETQ, per germline.

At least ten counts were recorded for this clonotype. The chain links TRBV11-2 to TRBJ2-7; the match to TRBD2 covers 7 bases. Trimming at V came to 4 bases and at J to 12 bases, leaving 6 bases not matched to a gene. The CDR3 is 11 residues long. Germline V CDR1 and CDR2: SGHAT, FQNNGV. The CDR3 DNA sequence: TGTGCCAGCAGCTGGGGGGAGGGGCGGTACTTC. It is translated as CASSWGEGRYF.

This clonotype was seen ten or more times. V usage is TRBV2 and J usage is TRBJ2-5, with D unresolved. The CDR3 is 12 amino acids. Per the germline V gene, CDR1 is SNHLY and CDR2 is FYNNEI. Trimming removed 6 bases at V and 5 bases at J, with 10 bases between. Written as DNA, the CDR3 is TGTGCCAGCAGATTTCTTCCGGAGACCCAGTACTTC. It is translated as CASRFLPETQYF.

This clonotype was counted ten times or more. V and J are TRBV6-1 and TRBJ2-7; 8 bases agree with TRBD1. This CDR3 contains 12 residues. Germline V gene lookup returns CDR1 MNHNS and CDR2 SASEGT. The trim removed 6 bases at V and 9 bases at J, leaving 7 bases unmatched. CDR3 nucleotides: TGTGCCAGCAGCCTCGGACAGGGCCGGCAGTACTTC. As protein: CASSLGQGRQYF.

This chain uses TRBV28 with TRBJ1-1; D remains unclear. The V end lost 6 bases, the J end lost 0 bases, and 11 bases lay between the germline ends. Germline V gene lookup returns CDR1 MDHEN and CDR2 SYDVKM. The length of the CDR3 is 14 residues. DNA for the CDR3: TGTGCCAGCAGAGAACGGGGATTGAACACTGAAGCTTTCTTT. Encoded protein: CASRERGLNTEAFF.

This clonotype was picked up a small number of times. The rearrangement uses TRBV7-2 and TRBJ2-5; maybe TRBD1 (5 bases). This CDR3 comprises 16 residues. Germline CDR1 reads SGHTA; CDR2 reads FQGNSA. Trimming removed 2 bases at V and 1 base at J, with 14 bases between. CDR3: CASSLLVVGPQETQYF. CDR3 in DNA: TGTGCCAGCAGCTTATTAGTTGTGGGGCCCCAAGAGACCCAGTACTTC.

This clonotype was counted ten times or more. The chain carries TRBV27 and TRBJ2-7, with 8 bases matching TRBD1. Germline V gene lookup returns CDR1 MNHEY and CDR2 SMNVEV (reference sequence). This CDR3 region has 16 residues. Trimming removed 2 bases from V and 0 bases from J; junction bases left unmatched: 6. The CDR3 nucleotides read TGTGCCAGCAGTTTACCCTCCGGGACAGGCTCCTACGAGCAGTACTTC. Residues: CASSLPSGTGSYEQYF.

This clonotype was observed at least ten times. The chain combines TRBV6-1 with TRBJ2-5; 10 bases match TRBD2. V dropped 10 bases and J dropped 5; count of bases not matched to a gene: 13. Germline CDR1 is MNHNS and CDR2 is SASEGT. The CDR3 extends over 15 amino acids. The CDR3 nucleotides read TGTGCCATACGACCGGGACTAGCGCCGGGGGAGACCCAGTACTTC. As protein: CAIRPGLAPGETQYF.

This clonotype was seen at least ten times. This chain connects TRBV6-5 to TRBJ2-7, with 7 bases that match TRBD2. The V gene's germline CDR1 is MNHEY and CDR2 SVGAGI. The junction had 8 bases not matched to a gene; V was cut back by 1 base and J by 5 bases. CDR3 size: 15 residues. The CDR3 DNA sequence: TGTGCCAGCAGTTACTTAGGACTAGGACTGGACGAGCAGTACTTC. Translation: CASSYLGLGLDEQYF.

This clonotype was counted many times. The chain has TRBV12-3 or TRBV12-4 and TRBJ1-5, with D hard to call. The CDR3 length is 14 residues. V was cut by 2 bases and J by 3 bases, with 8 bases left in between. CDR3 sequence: CASSLKSHNQPQHF. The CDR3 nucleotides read TGTGCCAGCAGTTTAAAGTCCCACAATCAGCCCCAGCATTTT.

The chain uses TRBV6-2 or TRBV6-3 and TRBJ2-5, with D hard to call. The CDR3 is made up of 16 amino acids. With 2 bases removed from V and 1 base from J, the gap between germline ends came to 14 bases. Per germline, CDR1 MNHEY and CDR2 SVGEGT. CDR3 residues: CASSYPLVTVQETQYF. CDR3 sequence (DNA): TGTGCCAGCAGTTACCCTCTAGTGACTGTCCAAGAGACCCAGTACTTC.

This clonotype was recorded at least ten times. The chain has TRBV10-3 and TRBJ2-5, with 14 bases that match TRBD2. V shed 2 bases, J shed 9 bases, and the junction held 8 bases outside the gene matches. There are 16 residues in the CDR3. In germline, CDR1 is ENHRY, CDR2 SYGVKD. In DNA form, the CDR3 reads TGTGCCATCAGTGAGCCAGGACTAGCGGGGGGACTTGCCCAGTACTTC. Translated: CAISEPGLAGGLAQYF.

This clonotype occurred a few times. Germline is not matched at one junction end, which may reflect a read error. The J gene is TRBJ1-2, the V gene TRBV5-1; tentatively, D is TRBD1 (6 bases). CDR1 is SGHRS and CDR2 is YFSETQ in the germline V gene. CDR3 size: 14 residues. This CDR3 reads CASSLDPRGIGYTF. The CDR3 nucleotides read TGCGCCAGCAGTTTGGATCCCAGGGGAATCGGCTACACCTTC.

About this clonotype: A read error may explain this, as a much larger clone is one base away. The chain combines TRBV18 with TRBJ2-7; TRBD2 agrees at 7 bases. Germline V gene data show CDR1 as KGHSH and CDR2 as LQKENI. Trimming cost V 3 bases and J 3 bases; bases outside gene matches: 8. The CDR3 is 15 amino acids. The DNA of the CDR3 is TGTGCCAGCTCACCTTACACCGGGGAGGGCTACGAGCAGTACGTC. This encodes CASSPYTGEGYEQYV.